The 10 T cell receptor beta chains below were found in one sample sequenced in a study of CXCR3-negative and CXCR3-positive naive CD8 T cells. Study-wide results and caveats: TRB CDR3 hydrophobicity was greater in CXCR3-positive naive cells than in CXCR3-negative naive cells.

No antigen has been assigned to these receptors. 5' RACE that incorporated UMI labels was used to prepare the TRB cDNA libraries. TCRdb processed the 5' RACE reads again and assigns one entry to each CDR3 protein, with no DNA. Its table lists about 150,000 distinct CDR3 sequences. Sequencing was performed on naive CXCR3+ CD8+ T cells from blood. Subset indicated: CD45RO-CCR7+CD27+CD95- naive CD8+ T cells expressing CXCR3 (TNR3+). All receptors derive from a human donor in good health. Some clones in this sample may be carry-over from other donors' samples.

V and J are TRBV19 and TRBJ2-2; TCRdb indicates TRBD1, and absent DNA this call remains unverified. CDR1 is LNHDA, CDR2 SQIVND, per germline (reference sequence). This CDR3 comprises 16 residues. The CDR3 sequence: CASSRHRGGNTGELFF.

The chain joins TRBV5-1 to TRBJ2-7. Germline values: CDR1 SGHRS, CDR2 YFSETQ. CDR3 length: 14 residues. CDR3: CASSPNDGVLEQYF.

The chain combines TRBV7-9 with TRBJ2-6; TCRdb outputs TRBD1, but without DNA this stays unchecked. The CDR3 covers 18 residues. The germline CDR1 and CDR2 sequences are SEHNR and FQNEAQ (reference sequence). This chain's CDR3 is CASSHLDRGSTGANVLTF.

The chain recombines TRBV2 with TRBJ2-4. Germline lookup yields CDR1 SNHLY and CDR2 FYNNEI. CDR3 length: 16 residues. CDR3 sequence: CASSDTVSVGRNIQYF.

The chain has TRBV28 and TRBJ2-5; TCRdb's assignment of TRBD1 cannot be checked, as there is no DNA. The V gene's germline CDR1 is MDHEN and CDR2 SYDVKM. This CDR3 is built from 15 residues. CDR3 sequence reads: CASSLWGGGGETQYF. The full variable domain, with the rest looked up from reference TRBV28 and TRBJ2-5, is DVKVTQSSRYLVKRTGEKVFLECVQDMDHENMFWYRQDPGLGLRLIYFSYDVKMKEKGDIPEGYSVSREKKERFSLILESASTNQTSMYLCASSLWGGGGETQYFGPGTRLLVL.

The gene calls are TRBV28 and TRBJ2-5; TCRdb lists TRBD1, though no DNA is available to test this call. The CDR3 contains 15 residues. Per the germline V gene, CDR1 is MDHEN and CDR2 is SYDVKM. This chain's CDR3 is CASTAGDRGQETQYF. The full variable domain, in which reference TRBV28 and TRBJ2-5 provide the parts outside the CDR3, is DVKVTQSSRYLVKRTGEKVFLECVQDMDHENMFWYRQDPGLGLRLIYFSYDVKMKEKGDIPEGYSVSREKKERFSLILESASTNQTSMYLCASTAGDRGQETQYFGPGTRLLVL.

The chain employs TRBV7-2 and TRBJ1-1. Germline CDR1 reads SGHTA; CDR2 reads FQGNSA. This CDR3 spans 13 amino acids. The CDR3 sequence: CASSLLRATEAFF.

The chain joins TRBV5-6 to TRBJ1-1. The CDR3 length is 14 residues. The germline CDR1 and CDR2 sequences are SGHDT and YYEEEE. This chain's CDR3 is CASSLGAMNTEAFF.

The genes are TRBV27 and TRBJ2-2. The CDR3 length is 12 residues. Germline V gene lookup returns CDR1 MNHEY and CDR2 SMNVEV (reference sequence). The CDR3 sequence: CASSFAGGELFF.

The V gene is TRBV6-5, the J gene TRBJ2-5; TCRdb selects TRBD1, and the lack of DNA leaves this call unchecked. The V gene's germline CDR1 is MNHEY and CDR2 SVGAGI. The CDR3 spans 16 residues. CDR3 amino acids: CASSYHISDIQEAQYF.